The 6 T cell receptor beta chains below were found in one sample sequenced in a study of CXCR3-negative and CXCR3-positive naive CD8 T cells. Overall study results and limits: Naive cells positive for CXCR3 carried more hydrophobic TRB CDR3s than CXCR3-negative ones.

For these TCRs, the target antigens are not known. UMI-tagged TRB cDNA libraries were built via 5' RACE. TCRdb re-analyzed the 5' RACE reads; it lists each CDR3 protein once, without DNA. The sample's table shows approximately 90,000 distinct CDR3 sequences. The sequenced sample consisted of naive CXCR3+ CD8+ T cells from blood. Subset reported: CD45RO-CCR7+CD27+CD95- naive CD8+ T cells expressing CXCR3 (TNR3+). These receptors originate from a human donor in good health. Some clones in this sample may be carry-over from other donors' samples.

This chain uses TRBV27 with TRBJ2-7; checking the TCRdb D call of TRBD2 is not possible without DNA. CDR3 length: 14 amino acids. The germline V gene encodes CDR1 MNHEY and CDR2 SMNVEV (reference sequence). The CDR3 region is CASSLIARAHEQYF.

V gene TRBV4-1 combines with J gene TRBJ2-7. CDR3 length: 13 amino acids. Per the germline V gene, CDR1 is MGHRA and CDR2 is YSYEKL. The CDR3 region is CASSWETAYEQYF.

This chain connects TRBV23-1 to TRBJ2-7. TRBV23-1 is an open reading frame whose function is uncertain. The CDR3 totals 12 residues. The CDR3 sequence is CASSQSRVEQYF.

The chain uses TRBV27 and TRBJ2-7; TCRdb returns TRBD2, unconfirmable since there is no DNA. The CDR3 runs to 13 residues. CDR1 and CDR2 (germline): MNHEY, SMNVEV (reference sequence). The CDR3 region is CASKSGPAYEQYF.

V gene TRBV5-1 combines with J gene TRBJ2-7. CDR3 length: 14 residues. Germline V lookup: CDR1 SGHRS, CDR2 YFSETQ. The CDR3 region is CASSLGQETYEQYF.

The genes are TRBV7-2 and TRBJ2-1; as DNA is missing, the TRBD1 call by TCRdb cannot be tested. This CDR3 has 15 residues. In germline, CDR1 is SGHTA, CDR2 FQGNSA. CDR3 region: CASSSGTGVWNEQFF.